This T cell receptor beta chain stems from a study of blood T cells in healthy people across ages. The study's findings and limits: Diversity was higher, and naive CD4+ cells more numerous, in long-lived donors than in aged donors. The recorded TCR beta diversity per million T cells decreased in a roughly linear manner with age. The diversity estimates, figures obtained from one million T cells, were considered underestimates.

Sample-barcoded 5' priming and a J-beta primer mix drove a second PCR of roughly 7 to 11 cycles. Each CDR3 protein is one row after TCRdb ran MiXCR on the 5' RACE reads. Of about 590,000 distinct CDR3 sequences in the sample, approximately 30% were seen once. V lost 0 bases and J lost 8, with 14 bases in between. Per germline, CDR1 SGHRS and CDR2 YFSETQ. The CDR3 consists of 14 residues. This clonotype was detected ten times or more. Its antigen is as yet unknown. Each sample provided at least 5.5 micrograms of extracted total RNA. Sequencing was performed on blood. The TCR sequence derives from a woman aged 80 or over in good health. V usage is TRBV5-1 and J usage is TRBJ1-2, with D possibly being TRBD1 (5 bases). The CDR3 sequence is CASSLGWQGAGYTF. CDR3 in DNA: TGCGCCAGCAGCTTGGGCTGGCAGGGAGCCGGCTACACCTTC.